The 32 T cell receptor beta chains presented below share a single source sample, sequenced in a study of vaccination and CD4 T cells after COVID-19. The study sequenced cultured CD4+ T cell DNA using the Oncomine TCR Beta short-read assay. TCRdb processed the PCR reads anew with MiXCR; each CDR3 protein has one entry. In the table there are fewer than 20,000 distinct CDR3 sequences, 45% to 50% of which are singletons. Treatment here: 10-day PBMC culture with coronavirus spike peptide pools or control peptides (ViraFEST assay). Their target antigens are unknown. The sample comprised CD4+ T cells from blood, cultured in vitro. The receptors originated from a human donor who had recovered from COVID-19.

This clonotype has just one count. The chain links TRBV7-2 to TRBJ2-3, with D possibly being TRBD1 or TRBD2 (5 bases each). This CDR3 is 15 amino acids long. V lost 4 bases and J lost 5, with 16 bases in between. From germline, CDR1 is SGHTA and CDR2 FQGNSA. In nucleotides, the CDR3 is TGTGCCAGCAGCTACGAGGGGCTCTCACTAGATACGCAGTATTTT. This sequence encodes CASSYEGLSLDTQYF.

The chain joins TRBV5-4 to TRBJ2-7; no firm D call. Deletions cut 0 bases from V and 4 bases from J, with 2 bases between. CDR3 length: 11 residues. Germline V gene lookup returns CDR1 SGHNT and CDR2 YYREEE (reference sequence). CDR3 in DNA: TGTGCCAGCAGCTTGGAGTACGAGCAGTACTTC. It translates to CASSLEYEQYF.

This chain links TRBV12-3 or TRBV12-4 with TRBJ1-1; unclear D gene. The V end was cut by 3 bases, the J end by 5 bases, with 7 bases between. CDR3 length: 12 residues. The CDR3 spells CASSLFGTEAFF. The CDR3 DNA is TGTGCCAGCAGTTTGTTTGGGACTGAAGCTTTCTTT.

A few counts support this clonotype. This chain links TRBV15 with TRBJ2-1, with D uncertain. Germline CDR1 and CDR2: LNHNV and YYDKDF (reference sequence). The CDR3 totals 12 residues. V lost 5 bases to trimming and J lost 12 bases, with 14 bases between them. The CDR3 DNA is TGTGCCACCAGCCCCCGGTCCCGGAGGCAGTTCTTC. This encodes CATSPRSRRQFF. The variable domain in full, with the rest retrieved from reference TRBV15 and TRBJ2-1, is DAMVIQNPRYQVTQFGKPVTLSCSQTLNHNVMYWYQQKSSQAPKLLFHYYDKDFNNEADTPDNFQSRRPNTSFCFLDIRSPGLGDTAMYLCATSPRSRRQFFGPGTRLTVL.

In DNA form, the CDR3 reads TGTGCCAGCAGTGAACAGTACAGGGGGCTAGTAAACTACGAGCAGTACTTC. It specifies CASSEQYRGLVNYEQYF. The V and J genes are TRBV6-1 and TRBJ2-7; 9 bases line up with TRBD1. The V segment lost 2 bases and the J segment 3 bases; nucleotides outside the gene matches: 11. The germline CDR1 and CDR2 sequences are MNHNS and SASEGT. This CDR3 has 17 residues.

V gene TRBV19 combines with J gene TRBJ1-3; no firm D call. The V end was cut by 6 bases, the J end by 7 bases, with 19 bases between. Per germline, CDR1 LNHDA and CDR2 SQIVND (reference sequence). This CDR3 contains 15 residues. As DNA, the CDR3 is TGTGCCAGTAGGAACCGAGGAGCTTTTGGGAACACCATATATTTT. Its protein is CASRNRGAFGNTIYF.

V and J are TRBV11-3 and TRBJ2-3; 11 nucleotides match TRBD1. The germline V gene encodes CDR1 SGHNT and CDR2 YENEEA. The length of the CDR3 is 16 residues. Trimming removed 5 bases from V and 3 bases from J; junction bases left unmatched: 7. CDR3 sequence (DNA): TGTGCCAGCAGCCCTCGGACAGGGGGCCTGACAGATACGCAGTATTTT. This codes for CASSPRTGGLTDTQYF.

This chain joins TRBV7-3 and TRBJ2-6; D remains unclear. The CDR3 contains 15 residues. Germline CDR1 and CDR2: SGHTA and FQGTGA. V lost 0 bases and J 4 bases, leaving 7 bases between the germline ends. The CDR3 spells CASSLTTGGANVLTF. The CDR3 bases are TGTGCCAGCAGCTTAACGACTGGGGGGGCCAACGTCCTGACTTTC.

The chain recombines TRBV25-1 with TRBJ1-1, with 7 positions matching TRBD1. The CDR3 consists of 11 residues. V lost 2 bases to trimming and J lost 10 bases; unmatched junction nucleotides: 1. Germline V gene sequence: CDR1 MGHDK, CDR2 SYGVNS. This CDR3 is CASSEKGAAFF. The CDR3 region has the DNA TGTGCCAGCAGTGAAAAGGGGGCAGCTTTCTTT. Using reference TRBV25-1 and TRBJ1-1 for the parts outside the CDR3, the full variable domain is EADIYQTPRYLVIGTGKKITLECSQTMGHDKMYWYQQDPGMELHLIHYSYGVNSTEKGDLSSESTVSRIRTEHFPLTLESARPSHTSQYLCASSEKGAAFFGQGTRLTVV.

This chain joins TRBV9 and TRBJ2-4; 12 bases align to TRBD2. The CDR3 has 15 amino acids. V was pared by 2 bases and J by 7 bases, with 4 bases of the junction left unmatched. Germline V gene lookup returns CDR1 SGDLS and CDR2 YYNGEE. The CDR3 protein is CASSVGLAGLNIQYF. The CDR3 coding sequence is TGTGCCAGCAGCGTTGGACTAGCGGGATTGAACATTCAGTACTTC.

The gene calls are TRBV7-8 and TRBJ1-1, with 8 bases that match TRBD1. The CDR3 length is 15 residues. The V gene's germline CDR1 is SGHVS and CDR2 FQNEAQ. V lost 5 bases, J lost 3 bases, and 8 bases stayed unmatched. The CDR3 loop reads CASSRAGGLDTEAFF. The CDR3 region has the DNA TGTGCCAGCAGCCGAGCAGGGGGCTTGGACACTGAAGCTTTCTTT.

This clonotype was seen a few times. This rearrangement joins TRBV20-1 to TRBJ2-7; TRBD1 matches 8 bases. Germline CDR1 and CDR2: DFQATT and SNEGSKA (reference sequence). J was trimmed by 2 bases and V by 0 bases; bases with no gene match: 12. The CDR3 has 17 residues. CDR3 bases: TGCAGTGCTAGAGATCCTGGACAGGGTATCAACACCTACGAGCAGTACTTC. As protein: CSARDPGQGINTYEQYF.

This sequence joins TRBV19 and TRBJ1-5, with a weak D call TRBD1 (5 bases). Germline-derived CDR1 and CDR2 are LNHDA and SQIVND (reference sequence). V shed 5 bases and J shed 4 bases, with 21 bases lying between them. CDR3 length equals 17 residues. The CDR3 is CASSPPKTRGPNQPQHF. The CDR3 region has the DNA TGTGCCAGTAGTCCCCCCAAAACGAGGGGTCCAAATCAGCCCCAGCATTTT.

This clonotype appeared once. The gene calls are TRBV6-1 and TRBJ1-1; TRBD1 is a possible D gene (6 bases). CDR1 MNHNS and CDR2 SASEGT come from the germline V gene. There are 14 residues in the CDR3. With 3 bases removed from V and 3 bases from J, the gap between germline ends came to 11 bases. The CDR3 nucleotides are TGTGCCAGCAGTGACAGGGGCGTGGACACTGAAGCTTTCTTT. Protein sequence: CASSDRGVDTEAFF.

The chain couples TRBV23-1 to TRBJ2-5, with D possibly being TRBD1 (7 bases). TRBV23-1 is an ORF for which the function is uncertain. Trimming cost V 2 bases and J 4 bases, with 20 bases left between them. The CDR3 is 17 amino acids. Here the CDR3 reads CASSQRRPGGFAETQYF. In DNA form, the CDR3 reads TGCGCCAGCAGTCAACGGCGTCCAGGGGGGTTCGCAGAGACCCAGTACTTC.

This clonotype has more than one count but fewer than ten. The CDR3 protein is CASSFGDPLPGYTF. The CDR3 DNA follows: TGTGCCAGCAGTTTTGGCGACCCCCTTCCTGGCTACACCTTC. The chain recombines TRBV27 with TRBJ1-2; D not resolved. This CDR3 contains 14 residues. CDR1 and CDR2 (germline): MNHEY, SMNVEV (reference sequence). V shed 3 bases and J shed 7 bases, with 15 bases lying between them.

This clonotype counts as medium-sized. This CDR3 is CSARGGAPETQYF. CDR3 DNA: TGCAGTGCTCGGGGGGGGGCGCCAGAGACCCAGTACTTC. The rearrangement joins TRBV20-1 to TRBJ2-5; TRBD2 matches 8 bases. CDR3 size: 13 residues. V was clipped by 5 bases and J by 4 bases; unmatched bases: 6. CDR1 DFQATT and CDR2 SNEGSKA come from the germline V gene (reference sequence).

The V and J genes are TRBV6-5 and TRBJ2-1; 9 bases line up with TRBD2. The germline V gene encodes CDR1 MNHEY and CDR2 SVGAGI. J lost 5 bases, V lost 0 bases, and 11 bases had no gene match. The CDR3 covers 18 residues. The CDR3 nucleotides are TGTGCCAGCAGTTACTCGGAGGTAGCGGGAGTCGGGGACAATGAGCAGTTCTTC. Its protein is CASSYSEVAGVGDNEQFF.

V and J are TRBV12-3 or TRBV12-4 and TRBJ2-7; D is perhaps TRBD2 (5 bases). This CDR3 is 14 amino acids long. V lost 2 bases and J 7 bases, leaving 15 bases between the germline ends. The CDR3 loop reads CASSLKASSGEQYF. The CDR3 DNA reads as TGTGCCAGCAGTTTAAAGGCCAGCTCGGGGGAGCAGTACTTC.

The rearrangement uses TRBV12-3 or TRBV12-4 and TRBJ2-7, with D perhaps TRBD1 (5 bases). This CDR3 is built from 13 residues. V was pared by 5 bases and J by 4 bases, with 12 bases between. The CDR3 region has the DNA TGTGCCAGCAGTCCCCCCGACAGTTACGAGCAGTACTTC. Encoded protein: CASSPPDSYEQYF.

This clonotype was observed a few times. V is TRBV20-1 and J is TRBJ1-1, with D uncertain. In germline, CDR1 is DFQATT, CDR2 SNEGSKA (reference sequence). Trimming stripped 0 bases from V and 1 base from J, with 12 bases between. The CDR3 spans 15 residues. The chain's CDR3 is CSARDGVRGNTEAFF. CDR3 DNA sequence: TGCAGTGCTAGAGACGGGGTACGGGGGAACACTGAAGCTTTCTTT.

The V gene is TRBV12-3 or TRBV12-4, the J gene TRBJ1-3, with D perhaps matching TRBD1 (5 bases). The CDR3 runs 13 residues. Between the trimmed V and J ends, which lost 6 bases and 3 bases, there was a span of 9 bases. The CDR3 sequence: CASRRGDGNTIYF. CDR3 sequence (DNA): TGTGCCAGCAGACGGGGCGATGGAAACACCATATATTTT.

This clonotype was seen only a few times. This chain links TRBV11-3 with TRBJ2-7; D unclear. This CDR3 comprises 12 residues. The ends were cut back, 2 bases at V and 3 bases at J, with 5 bases in the middle. Germline lookup yields CDR1 SGHNT and CDR2 YENEEA. The CDR3 loop is CASSLRDYEQYF. The CDR3 region has the DNA TGTGCCAGCAGCTTAAGGGACTACGAGCAGTACTTC.

The chain employs TRBV5-1 and TRBJ2-3; D unresolved. The germline gives CDR1 SGHRS, CDR2 YFSETQ. The CDR3 loop spans 14 amino acids. V dropped 5 bases and J dropped 2 bases, with 12 bases sitting between them. The DNA for the CDR3 is TGCGCCAGCAGTGTGCAGAAACACACAGATACGCAGTATTTT. This codes for CASSVQKHTDTQYF.

The rearrangement joins TRBV7-9 to TRBJ2-7; maybe TRBD1 (5 bases). CDR3 length: 16 residues. The ends were cut back, 5 bases at V and 5 bases at J, with 22 bases in the middle. The V gene's germline CDR1 is SEHNR and CDR2 FQNEAQ (reference sequence). The CDR3 sequence is CASSLLAGWGFNEQYF. For the CDR3, the DNA is TGTGCCAGCAGCCTCCTCGCAGGGTGGGGATTTAACGAGCAGTACTTC.

The V call is TRBV20-1, the J call TRBJ2-1; D is unclear. The germline CDR1 and CDR2 sequences are DFQATT and SNEGSKA (reference sequence). The CDR3 runs to 15 residues. V was cut by 5 bases and J by 0 bases, with 14 bases left in between. The CDR3 DNA is TGCAGTGCTCCTCGACTCCCCAGCTCCTACAATGAGCAGTTCTTC. Its translation is CSAPRLPSSYNEQFF.

The rearrangement uses TRBV7-9 and TRBJ2-1, with TRBD2 matching 10 bases. Germline values: CDR1 SEHNR, CDR2 FQNEAQ (reference sequence). V was pared by 5 bases and J by 4 bases, with 5 bases of the junction left unmatched. The CDR3 has 15 residues. The CDR3: CASSQLAGPYNEQFF. The CDR3 DNA reads as TGTGCCAGCAGCCAACTAGCGGGACCGTACAATGAGCAGTTCTTC.

Only a few counts were recorded for this clonotype. V usage is TRBV12-3 or TRBV12-4 and J usage is TRBJ1-1; a weak D match, TRBD1 (6 bases). Between the trimmed V and J ends, which lost 5 bases and 4 bases, there was a span of 14 bases. CDR3 length: 14 amino acids. CDR3 nucleotide sequence: TGTGCCAGCAGTCCCCGGGGGGGGCCCACTGAAGCTTTCTTT. Translated, it gives CASSPRGGPTEAFF.

The chain has TRBV18 and TRBJ2-3, with D uncertain. With 1 base removed from V and 0 bases from J, the gap between germline ends came to 14 bases. This CDR3 region has 17 residues. The germline V gene has CDR1 KGHSH and CDR2 LQKENI. CDR3 sequence (DNA): TGTGCCAGCTCACCACAGCAGGCCCAAACAAGCACAGATACGCAGTATTTT. Translation gives CASSPQQAQTSTDTQYF.

The chain uses TRBV4-1 and TRBJ1-3; TRBD1 is a possible D gene (5 bases). V lost 3 bases and J lost 3, with 15 bases in between. Germline V gene sequence: CDR1 MGHRA, CDR2 YSYEKL. The CDR3 contains 16 residues. The CDR3 is CASSHTGRTIGNTIYF. The CDR3 nucleotides read TGCGCCAGCAGCCACACGGGACGGACGATTGGAAACACCATATATTTT.

This chain links TRBV7-3 with TRBJ2-3; no reliable D call. The CDR3 is 14 amino acids. CDR1 is SGHTA and CDR2 is FQGTGA in the germline V gene. V dropped 5 bases and J dropped 7 bases, with 16 bases sitting between them. The CDR3 loop reads CASSPAGEWNTQYF. For the CDR3, the DNA is TGTGCCAGCAGCCCGGCAGGCGAATGGAATACGCAGTATTTT.

This chain links TRBV7-9 with TRBJ2-3, with 9 bases matching TRBD2. This CDR3 is 15 amino acids long. V lost 3 bases, J lost 2 bases, and 3 bases stayed unmatched. Germline-derived CDR1 and CDR2 are SEHNR and FQNEAQ (reference sequence). CDR3 sequence reads: CASSFSGGPTDTQYF. DNA for the CDR3: TGTGCCAGCAGCTTCAGCGGGGGGCCCACAGATACGCAGTATTTT.